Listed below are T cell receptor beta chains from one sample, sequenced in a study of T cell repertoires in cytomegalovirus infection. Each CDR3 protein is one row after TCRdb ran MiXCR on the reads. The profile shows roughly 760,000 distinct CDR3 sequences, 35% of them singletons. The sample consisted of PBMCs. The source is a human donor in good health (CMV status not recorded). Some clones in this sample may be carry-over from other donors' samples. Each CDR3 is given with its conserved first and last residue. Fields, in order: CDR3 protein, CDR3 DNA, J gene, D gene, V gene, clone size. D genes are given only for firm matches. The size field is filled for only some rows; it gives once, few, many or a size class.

CDR3 protein: CASSLRKSTGQQPYEQYF
CDR3 DNA: TGTGCCAGCAGCTTACGGAAGAGTACGGGACAGCAACCCTACGAGCAGTACTTC
J gene: TRBJ2-7
D gene: TRBD1
V gene: TRBV7-6
clone size: many

CDR3 protein: CASTLGTANYGYTF
CDR3 DNA: TGTGCCAGCACCCTAGGGACAGCTAACTATGGCTACACCTTC
J gene: TRBJ1-2
D gene: TRBD1
V gene: TRBV28
clone size: few

CDR3 protein: CSAVVWDGYYGYTF
CDR3 DNA: TGCAGTGCTGTGGTCTGGGACGGATATTATGGCTACACCTTC
J gene: TRBJ1-2
D gene: .
V gene: TRBV20-1
clone size: .

CDR3 protein: CSARRLAGSSYEQYF
CDR3 DNA: TGCAGTGCTAGAAGGCTAGCGGGGAGCTCCTACGAGCAGTACTTC
J gene: TRBJ2-7
D gene: TRBD2
V gene: TRBV20-1
clone size: .

CDR3 protein: CAGTSGGTGSYEQYF
CDR3 DNA: TGTGCCGGCACCTCCGGTGGGACAGGCTCCTACGAGCAGTACTTC
J gene: TRBJ2-7
D gene: TRBD1
V gene: TRBV28
clone size: once

CDR3 protein: CASGPGQGTTYEQYF
CDR3 DNA: TGTGCCAGCGGACCGGGACAGGGGACTACCTACGAGCAGTACTTC
J gene: TRBJ2-7
D gene: TRBD1
V gene: TRBV12-3/TRBV12-4
clone size: .

CDR3 protein: CSARVGGTDTQYF
CDR3 DNA: TGCAGTGCTAGAGTAGGGGGCACAGATACGCAGTATTTT
J gene: TRBJ2-3
D gene: .
V gene: TRBV20-1
clone size: .

CDR3 protein: CASSLDRASYEQYF
CDR3 DNA: TGTGCCAGCAGTTTGGACAGGGCTTCCTACGAGCAGTACTTC
J gene: TRBJ2-7
D gene: TRBD1
V gene: TRBV27
clone size: .

CDR3 protein: CASSLGSSQETQYF
CDR3 DNA: TGCGCCAGCAGCTTAGGAAGCAGCCAAGAGACCCAGTACTTC
J gene: TRBJ2-5
D gene: .
V gene: TRBV5-1
clone size: .

CDR3 protein: CASSFRGNNQPQHF
CDR3 DNA: TGTGCCAGCAGTTTCAGGGGTAACAATCAGCCCCAGCATTTT
J gene: TRBJ1-5
D gene: .
V gene: TRBV28
clone size: .

CDR3 protein: CASSLVSGGETQYF
CDR3 DNA: TGTGCCAGCAGCTTAGTTTCGGGAGGAGAGACCCAGTACTTC
J gene: TRBJ2-5
D gene: TRBD2
V gene: TRBV7-6
clone size: many

CDR3 protein: CASSHFSTGNFRGYTF
CDR3 DNA: TGTGCCAGCAGCCACTTTTCGACAGGGAATTTTCGCGGCTACACCTTC
J gene: TRBJ1-2
D gene: TRBD1
V gene: TRBV3-1
clone size: few

CDR3 protein: CASSPQTSGRNNEQFF
CDR3 DNA: TGCGCCAGCAGCCCCCAAACTAGCGGGAGAAATAATGAGCAGTTCTTC
J gene: TRBJ2-1
D gene: TRBD2
V gene: TRBV5-1
clone size: few

CDR3 protein: CASSVSGGNTIYF
CDR3 DNA: TGTGCCAGCAGCGTCTCCGGGGGGAACACCATATATTTT
J gene: TRBJ1-3
D gene: .
V gene: TRBV12-3/TRBV12-4
clone size: few

CDR3 protein: CASSLVLSSEAYEQYF
CDR3 DNA: TGTGCCAGCAGCTTAGTTCTGTCTAGCGAGGCCTACGAGCAGTACTTC
J gene: TRBJ2-7
D gene: .
V gene: TRBV11-3
clone size: .

CDR3 protein: CASSFAAAYSEAFF
CDR3 DNA: TGTGCCAGCAGTTTTGCGGCAGCCTACTCTGAAGCTTTCTTT
J gene: TRBJ1-1
D gene: .
V gene: TRBV28
clone size: .

CDR3 protein: CASRWNRVQETQYF
CDR3 DNA: TGTGCCAGCAGGTGGAACAGGGTCCAAGAGACCCAGTACTTC
J gene: TRBJ2-5
D gene: .
V gene: TRBV28
clone size: .

CDR3 protein: CASSRDRRHTEAFF
CDR3 DNA: TGTGCCAGCAGCCGGGACAGGCGGCACACTGAAGCTTTCTTT
J gene: TRBJ1-1
D gene: TRBD1
V gene: TRBV5-4
clone size: .

CDR3 protein: CASIPTGANYGYTF
CDR3 DNA: TGTGCCAGCATCCCGACAGGGGCGAACTATGGCTACACCTTC
J gene: TRBJ1-2
D gene: TRBD1
V gene: TRBV11-2
clone size: .

CDR3 protein: CASSGVGNQPRHF
CDR3 DNA: TGTGCCAGTAGTGGGGTCGGCAATCAGCCCAGGCATTTT
J gene: TRBJ1-5
D gene: .
V gene: TRBV19
clone size: .

CDR3 protein: CASSLIDFGSQGYTF
CDR3 DNA: TGTGCCAGCAGCTTAATTGACTTCGGATCGCAAGGCTACACCTTC
J gene: TRBJ1-2
D gene: .
V gene: TRBV7-9
clone size: .

CDR3 protein: CSASSPGPYEQYF
CDR3 DNA: TGCAGTGCTAGTAGTCCGGGGCCGTACGAGCAGTACTTC
J gene: TRBJ2-7
D gene: .
V gene: TRBV20-1
clone size: few

CDR3 protein: CASSLVRQTAYGYTF
CDR3 DNA: TGTGCCAGCAGCTTAGTACGGCAGACCGCCTATGGCTACACCTTC
J gene: TRBJ1-2
D gene: .
V gene: TRBV7-2
clone size: many

CDR3 protein: CASRLHLTGELFF
CDR3 DNA: TGTGCCAGCCGCTTACACCTCACCGGGGAGCTGTTTTTT
J gene: TRBJ2-2
D gene: .
V gene: TRBV7-2
clone size: once

CDR3 protein: CASNPRPGQTTF
CDR3 DNA: TGTGCCAGTAACCCTAGACCGGGACAAACCACCTTC
J gene: TRBJ1-2
D gene: .
V gene: TRBV19
clone size: .

CDR3 protein: CASRQASLGGQPQHF
CDR3 DNA: TGTGCCAGCCGGCAGGCCAGTCTCGGCGGTCAGCCCCAGCATTTT
J gene: TRBJ1-5
D gene: .
V gene: TRBV28
clone size: .

CDR3 protein: CASSLGSRGEQFF
CDR3 DNA: TGTGCCAGCAGCTTAGGCAGCAGGGGTGAGCAGTTCTTC
J gene: TRBJ2-1
D gene: .
V gene: TRBV11-3
clone size: few

CDR3 protein: CASKLQGTNSPLHF
CDR3 DNA: TGTGCCAGCAAACTACAGGGGACGAATTCACCCCTCCACTTT
J gene: TRBJ1-6
D gene: TRBD1
V gene: TRBV6-5
clone size: few

CDR3 protein: CASSAPGQGGPNIQYF
CDR3 DNA: TGTGCCAGCAGCGCCCCGGGACAGGGAGGGCCAAACATTCAGTACTTC
J gene: TRBJ2-4
D gene: TRBD1
V gene: TRBV5-4
clone size: .

CDR3 protein: CASRLRDTYYEQYF
CDR3 DNA: TGTGCCAGCAGACTCCGGGACACCTACTACGAGCAGTACTTC
J gene: TRBJ2-7
D gene: .
V gene: TRBV12-3/TRBV12-4
clone size: .

CDR3 protein: CASSALPREQYF
CDR3 DNA: TGTGCCAGCAGTGCCCTTCCTCGGGAGCAGTACTTC
J gene: TRBJ2-7
D gene: .
V gene: TRBV6-6
clone size: once